This is a list of T cell receptor beta chains from one sample in a study of T cells after yellow fever vaccination. TCRdb recomputed calls from the 5' RACE reads with MiXCR, one row per CDR3 protein. The sample consists of approximately 300,000 distinct CDR3 sequences, approximately 12% of them appearing once. The sample consisted of CD4+ T cells sorted from PBMCs, taken 45 days after the yellow fever booster vaccination. These receptor sequences come from a man aged 18 to 29 who received the YFV17D yellow fever vaccine. Each CDR3 is given with its conserved first and last residue. D genes are given only for firm matches. For some rows the clone size is stated as once, few or many, or as a class when expanded; others skip it.

TRBV7-3	many	.	TRBJ2-5	CASSSARGAGETQYF	TGTGCCAGCAGCTCCGCTAGGGGGGCGGGGGAGACCCAGTACTTC
TRBV6-5	few	.	TRBJ2-6	CASTQGSGANVLTF	TGTGCCAGCACCCAAGGATCTGGGGCCAACGTCCTGACTTTC
TRBV12-3/TRBV12-4	few	TRBD1	TRBJ1-2	CASRSTGANYGYTF	TGTGCCAGCAGGTCGACAGGGGCGAACTATGGCTACACCTTC
TRBV5-1	few	.	TRBJ1-1	CASSGNMNTEAFF	TGCGCCAGCAGCGGAAACATGAACACTGAAGCTTTCTTT
TRBV2	few	.	TRBJ2-7	CASSEQGTGYEQYF	TGTGCCAGCAGTGAGCAGGGAACGGGATACGAGCAGTACTTC
TRBV5-6	.	.	TRBJ2-7	CASSLSRIGEQYF	TGTGCCAGCAGCTTGAGCAGGATCGGCGAGCAGTACTTC
TRBV20-1	.	.	TRBJ2-5	CSAKDGRKASQETQYF	TGCAGTGCTAAGGACGGACGGAAAGCAAGCCAAGAGACCCAGTACTTC
TRBV4-3	.	.	TRBJ2-1	CASSKDWAGEQFF	TGCGCCAGCAGCAAAGATTGGGCAGGCGAGCAGTTCTTC
TRBV5-1	few	TRBD2	TRBJ2-1	CASSSERGADYEQFF	TGCGCCAGCAGCTCGGAGCGGGGCGCCGACTATGAGCAGTTCTTC
TRBV6-2/TRBV6-3	many	.	TRBJ2-5	CASSYPNGQYQETQYF	TGTGCCAGCAGTTACCCGAATGGACAGTACCAAGAGACCCAGTACTTC
TRBV5-1	few	.	TRBJ1-1	CASSTVGTKNTEAFF	TGCGCCAGCTCCACGGTGGGGACGAAGAACACTGAAGCTTTCTTT
TRBV7-3	few	TRBD1	TRBJ2-5	CASSLGQAETQYF	TGTGCCAGCAGCCTCGGACAGGCAGAGACCCAGTACTTC
TRBV20-1	.	.	TRBJ2-1	CSAFPFTSRGDNEQFF	TGCAGTGCTTTCCCCTTCACTAGTCGAGGTGACAATGAGCAGTTCTTC
TRBV12-3/TRBV12-4	.	TRBD1	TRBJ2-1	CASRLTGGNEQFF	TGTGCCAGCAGGCTGACAGGGGGCAATGAGCAGTTCTTC
TRBV5-1	few	.	TRBJ2-1	CASSLASIHEQFF	TGCGCCAGCAGCTTGGCTAGCATCCATGAGCAGTTCTTC
TRBV9	.	.	TRBJ2-5	CASSVAGEETQYF	TGTGCCAGCAGCGTAGCCGGAGAAGAGACCCAGTACTTC
TRBV11-3	.	.	TRBJ2-1	CASSPGGRGVHNEQFF	TGTGCCAGCAGCCCCGGGGGCAGGGGAGTTCACAATGAGCAGTTCTTC
TRBV9	.	TRBD1	TRBJ1-1	CASSAQGSTEAFF	TGTGCCAGCAGCGCACAGGGGAGCACTGAAGCTTTCTTT
TRBV20-1	.	TRBD1	TRBJ2-6	CSARLQGPGANVLTF	TGCAGTGCTAGGCTACAGGGGCCTGGGGCCAACGTCCTGACTTTC
TRBV7-2	.	.	TRBJ2-3	CASLRGASTDTQYF	TGTGCCAGCCTAAGGGGGGCTAGCACAGATACGCAGTATTTT
TRBV5-1	.	.	TRBJ2-3	CASSQRRDTDTQYF	TGCGCCAGCAGCCAGCGGCGAGACACAGATACGCAGTATTTT
TRBV10-3	.	TRBD1	TRBJ1-1	CAITQGQENTEAFF	TGTGCCATCACTCAAGGACAGGAGAACACTGAAGCTTTCTTT
TRBV24-1	few	.	TRBJ2-3	CATSDPQGSGTDTQYF	TGTGCCACCAGTGATCCACAGGGTTCGGGCACAGATACGCAGTATTTT
TRBV18	many	.	TRBJ2-7	CASSPGSNEQYF	TGTGCCAGCTCACCAGGGTCAAACGAGCAGTACTTC
TRBV19	.	.	TRBJ2-3	CASSPGRSSTDTQYF	TGTGCCAGTAGCCCCGGACGGTCCTCCACAGATACGCAGTATTTT
TRBV10-2	.	.	TRBJ1-3	CASLSVSGNTIYF	TGCGCCAGCCTGAGTGTCTCTGGAAACACCATATATTTT
TRBV7-9	many	TRBD1	TRBJ1-1	CASSFQQGGTEAFF	TGTGCCAGCAGCTTTCAACAGGGGGGAACTGAAGCTTTCTTT
TRBV5-1	few	.	TRBJ1-1	CASSHRGGLGNTEAFF	TGCGCCAGCAGTCACCGGGGGGGACTAGGGAACACTGAAGCTTTCTTT
TRBV4-3	many	TRBD2	TRBJ2-1	CASSLRGGGWNEQFF	TGCGCCAGCAGCCTGCGGGGGGGCGGGTGGAATGAGCAGTTCTTC
TRBV12-3/TRBV12-4	.	TRBD2	TRBJ2-3	CASSTSGEGDTQYF	TGTGCCAGCAGTACTAGCGGGGAGGGGGATACGCAGTATTTT
TRBV12-3/TRBV12-4	few	TRBD1	TRBJ1-2	CASRLDREDGYTF	TGTGCCAGCAGATTGGACAGGGAAGATGGCTACACCTTC
TRBV12-3/TRBV12-4	many	.	TRBJ1-1	CASSLQNTEAFF	TGTGCCAGCAGTTTACAGAACACTGAAGCTTTCTTT
TRBV27	many	TRBD1	TRBJ2-3	CASSFGQGWAGGTDTQYF	TGTGCCAGCAGTTTCGGACAGGGTTGGGCGGGCGGCACAGATACGCAGTATTTT
TRBV27	.	TRBD1	TRBJ2-2	CASTSWGTGETGELFF	TGTGCCAGCACCTCATGGGGGACAGGGGAGACCGGGGAGCTGTTTTTT
TRBV4-1	few	.	TRBJ1-5	CASSQGGRGAPGQPQHF	TGCGCCAGCAGCCAAGGAGGCCGGGGGGCCCCCGGTCAGCCCCAGCATTTT
TRBV27	many	.	TRBJ2-7	CASSPFRAAYEQYF	TGTGCCAGCAGTCCCTTTCGAGCAGCCTACGAGCAGTACTTC
TRBV28	.	.	TRBJ1-2	CASSLYRAPRGYTF	TGTGCCAGCAGTTTATATCGGGCACCGCGGGGCTACACCTTC